This T cell receptor (beta chain) appears in the sequencing data of a study of control samples from healthy donors and cancer patients. Germline V gives CDR1 WSHSY, CDR2 SAAADI. V lost 5 bases and J lost 10; bases outside the gene matches: 16. The CDR3 loop spans 16 amino acids. TCRdb keeps only in-frame clones here, not all; method: immunoSEQ multiplex PCR. The repertoire holds 60,000 to 75,000 clones, with about nine tenths as singletons. The chain carries TRBV10-2 and TRBJ1-4; 7 bases fit TRBD1. The TCR comes from a man aged 55 to 70 with colorectal cancer. The sample was PBMCs. CDR3 region: CASSSPGTAGLGKLFF. As DNA, the CDR3 is TGCGCCAGCAGTTCCCCCGGGACAGCGGGCCTAGGAAAACTGTTTTTT.